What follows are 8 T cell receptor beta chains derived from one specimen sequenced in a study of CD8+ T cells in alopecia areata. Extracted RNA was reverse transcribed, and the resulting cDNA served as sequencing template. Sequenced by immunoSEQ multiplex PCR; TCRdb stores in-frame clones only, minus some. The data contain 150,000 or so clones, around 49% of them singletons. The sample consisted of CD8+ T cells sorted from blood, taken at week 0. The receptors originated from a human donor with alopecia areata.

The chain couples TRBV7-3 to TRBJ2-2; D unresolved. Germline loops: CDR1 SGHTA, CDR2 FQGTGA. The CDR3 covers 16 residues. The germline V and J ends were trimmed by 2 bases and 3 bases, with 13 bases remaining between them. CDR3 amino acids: CASSLLSTSHTGELFF. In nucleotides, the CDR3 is TGTGCCAGCAGCTTATTAAGCACTTCTCACACCGGGGAGCTGTTTTTT.

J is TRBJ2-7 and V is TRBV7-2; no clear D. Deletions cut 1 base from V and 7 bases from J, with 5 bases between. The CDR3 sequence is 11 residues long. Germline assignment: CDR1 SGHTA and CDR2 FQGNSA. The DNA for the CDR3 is TGTGCCAGCAGCTTAGGTCGTGAGCAGTACTTC. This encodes CASSLGREQYF.

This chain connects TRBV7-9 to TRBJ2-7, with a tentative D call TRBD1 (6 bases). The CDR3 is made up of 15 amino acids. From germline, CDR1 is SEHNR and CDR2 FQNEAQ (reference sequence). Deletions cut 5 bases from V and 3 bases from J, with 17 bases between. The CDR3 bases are TGTGCCAGCAGCGTACCGGGACATACCAGCTACGAGCAGTACTTC. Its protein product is CASSVPGHTSYEQYF.

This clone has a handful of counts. CDR3 DNA sequence: TGCAGCGTTATCTTCCCGGACAGCATGAACACCGGGGAGCTGTTTTTT. Translated: CSVIFPDSMNTGELFF. The J gene is TRBJ2-2, the V gene TRBV29-1; a possible D gene is TRBD1 (6 bases). V was cut by 5 bases and J by 1 base, with 17 bases left in between. The CDR3 is 16 amino acids. CDR1 and CDR2 from the germline V gene are SQVTM and ANQGSEA.

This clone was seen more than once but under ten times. The CDR3 protein is CASSTVGAEQFF. CDR3 coding DNA: TGTGCCAGCAGCACCGTGGGGGCTGAGCAGTTCTTC. The chain couples TRBV5-6 to TRBJ2-1, with D maybe TRBD1 (6 bases). This CDR3 spans 12 amino acids. Per germline, CDR1 SGHDT and CDR2 YYEEEE. Trimming took off 4 bases at V and 9 bases at J, with 11 bases between the two ends.

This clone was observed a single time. In DNA form, the CDR3 reads TGTGCCAGCAGAAAGGTGGGGACAGATACGCAGTATTTT. Translation gives CASRKVGTDTQYF. J is TRBJ2-3 and V is TRBV7-9; D unclear. Trimming stripped 6 bases from V and 3 bases from J, with 10 bases between. The CDR3 is 13 residues long. Germline V lookup: CDR1 SEHNR, CDR2 FQNEAQ (reference sequence).

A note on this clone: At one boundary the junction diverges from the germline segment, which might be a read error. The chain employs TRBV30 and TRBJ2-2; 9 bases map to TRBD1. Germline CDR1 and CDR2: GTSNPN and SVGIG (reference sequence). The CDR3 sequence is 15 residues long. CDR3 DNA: TGCGCCTGGGCCCAACAGGGGGCGCCGACCGGGGAGCTGTTTTTT. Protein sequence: CAWAQQGAPTGELFF. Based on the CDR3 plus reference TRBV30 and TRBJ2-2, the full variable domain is SQTIHQWPATLVQPVGSPLSLECTVEGTSNPNLYWYRQAAGRGLQLLFYSVGIGQISSEVPQNLSASRPQDRQFILSSKKLLLSDSGFYLCAWAQQGAPTGELFFGEGSRLTVL.

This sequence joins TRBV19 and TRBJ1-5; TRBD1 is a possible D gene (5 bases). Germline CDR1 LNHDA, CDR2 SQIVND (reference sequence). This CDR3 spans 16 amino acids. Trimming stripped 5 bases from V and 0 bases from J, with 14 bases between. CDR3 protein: CASSGAQEFSNQPQHF. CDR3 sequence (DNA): TGTGCCAGTAGTGGGGCTCAGGAGTTTAGCAATCAGCCCCAGCATTTT.